Detailed here is one TCR beta chain. The antigen is not known. Sequenced by immunoSEQ multiplex PCR; TCRdb stores in-frame clones only, minus some. The sample records around 80,000 clones, around 87% being singletons. The data were taken from a study of OX40 agonist ivuxolimab in advanced cancers. Study-level background: Ivuxolimab, an agonist antibody against OX40 (CD134), was given to patients. Patients received ivuxolimab, an intravenous treatment, every 2 weeks at 0.01 to 10 mg/kg.

Autoimmune disease history or systemic immunosuppression led to patients being barred. Notes on the study in general: Expanded peripheral T cells had an undetermined antigen specificity.

The TCR was taken from an adult with an advanced solid tumor such as melanoma, head and neck, liver or kidney cancer. Sequenced here: CD4+ or CD8+ T cells sorted from blood, sampled in a trial of the OX40 agonist ivuxolimab.

The CDR3 protein is CSVERDRGGETQYF. The CDR3 nucleotides read TGCAGCGTTGAGAGGGACAGGGGGGGGGAGACCCAGTACTTC. The chain employs TRBV29-1 and TRBJ2-5; 11 nucleotides agree with TRBD1. Germline V gene sequence: CDR1 SQVTM, CDR2 ANQGSEA. This CDR3 spans 14 amino acids. After removal of 3 bases from V and 5 bases from J, the junction contained 5 bases not matched to a gene.